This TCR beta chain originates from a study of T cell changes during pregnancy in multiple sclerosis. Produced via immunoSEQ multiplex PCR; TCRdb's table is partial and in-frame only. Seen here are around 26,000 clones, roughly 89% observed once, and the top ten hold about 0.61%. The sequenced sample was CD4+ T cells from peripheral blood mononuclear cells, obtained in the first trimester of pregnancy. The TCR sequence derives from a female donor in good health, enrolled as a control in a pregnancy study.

For the CDR3, the DNA is TGTGCCAGCAGTGATATTCGACTAGCGGAGGACACCGGGGAGCTGTTTTTT. Amino acid sequence: CASSDIRLAEDTGELFF. This chain connects TRBV2 to TRBJ2-2; 9 bases match TRBD2. Germline V gene sequence: CDR1 SNHLY, CDR2 FYNNEI. This CDR3 spans 17 amino acids. The junction had 8 bases not matched to a gene; V was cut back by 3 bases and J by 3 bases.